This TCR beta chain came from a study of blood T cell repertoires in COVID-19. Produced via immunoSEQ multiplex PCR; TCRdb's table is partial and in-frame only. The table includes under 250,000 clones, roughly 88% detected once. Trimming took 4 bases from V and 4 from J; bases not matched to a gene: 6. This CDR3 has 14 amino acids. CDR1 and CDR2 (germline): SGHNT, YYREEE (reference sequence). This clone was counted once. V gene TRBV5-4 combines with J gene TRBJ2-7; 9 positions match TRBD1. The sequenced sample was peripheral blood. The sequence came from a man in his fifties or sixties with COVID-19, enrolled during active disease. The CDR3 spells CASSTGQGRYEQYF. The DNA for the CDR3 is TGTGCCAGCAGCACAGGACAGGGGAGGTACGAGCAGTACTTC.